The text below deals with one T cell receptor (beta chain). This sample stems from a study of shared T cell receptors in the human thymus. The method was immunoSEQ multiplex PCR; TCRdb's version includes in-frame clones alone and lacks a portion of them. Of hundreds of thousands of clones listed, 70% to 90% are singletons. The CDR3 runs 13 residues. V was trimmed by 8 bases and J by 3 bases, leaving 11 bases between them. Germline V gene lookup returns CDR1 MRHNA and CDR2 SNTAGT. The same data also went into a second study, on human thymus T cells. Per that study: The thymus was resected at corrective cardiac surgery. Related reports documented highly overlapping thymic repertoires among unrelated individuals.

The sequenced material came from thymocytes. The TCR sequence derives from a boy under two years old with a congenital heart defect. The chain uses TRBV6-4 and TRBJ1-5; D is perhaps TRBD1 (5 bases). CDR3 sequence: CASATGVNQPQHF. CDR3 nucleotides: TGTGCCAGCGCAACAGGAGTCAATCAGCCCCAGCATTTT.